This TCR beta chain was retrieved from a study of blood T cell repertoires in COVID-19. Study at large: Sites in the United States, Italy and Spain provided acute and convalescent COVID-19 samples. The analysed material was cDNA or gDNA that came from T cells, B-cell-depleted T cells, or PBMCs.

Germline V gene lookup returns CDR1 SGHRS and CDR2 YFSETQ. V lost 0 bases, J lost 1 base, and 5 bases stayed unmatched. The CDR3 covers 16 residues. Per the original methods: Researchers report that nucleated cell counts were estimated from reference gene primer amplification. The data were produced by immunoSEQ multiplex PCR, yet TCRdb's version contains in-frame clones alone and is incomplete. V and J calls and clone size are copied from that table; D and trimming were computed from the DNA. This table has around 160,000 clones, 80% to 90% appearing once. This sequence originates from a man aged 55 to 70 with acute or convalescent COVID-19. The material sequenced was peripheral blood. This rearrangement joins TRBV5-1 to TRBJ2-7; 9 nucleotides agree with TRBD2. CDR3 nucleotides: TGCGCCAGCAGCTTGGGTCCTAGCGGGGATTCCTACGAGCAGTACTTC. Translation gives CASSLGPSGDSYEQYF.